These T cell receptor beta chains were read from a single sample in a study of OX40 agonist ivuxolimab in advanced cancers. Generated by immunoSEQ multiplex PCR, the TCRdb table keeps only in-frame clones and is missing some. The repertoire holds 70,000 to 95,000 clones, with approximately 85% as singletons. The sequenced sample was CD4+ or CD8+ T cells sorted from blood, obtained in a trial of the OX40 agonist ivuxolimab. The receptors come from an adult with an advanced solid tumor such as melanoma, head and neck, liver or kidney cancer. The CDR3 runs from the conserved cysteine through the conserved F or W.

V	J	CDR3
TRBV19	TRBJ1-4	CASTPLARGGNEKLFF
TRBV11-2	TRBJ2-7	CASSFAGTGAYEQYF
TRBV5-1	TRBJ1-3	CASSLAGGARGNTIYF
TRBV7-3	TRBJ2-7	CASSLGGQNYEQYF
TRBV19	TRBJ2-1	CASSATSASYNEQFF
TRBV23-1	TRBJ2-3	CASSQSDDRSTDTQYF
TRBV5-1	TRBJ1-3	CASSLSGQAAGNTIYF
TRBV21-1	TRBJ2-7	CASSEKGGEVFSEQYF
TRBV9	TRBJ1-1	CASSVSGTRPGEAFF
TRBV19	TRBJ2-1	CASRDLAGGPNEQFF
TRBV7-3	TRBJ1-3	CASSLTGEDTIYF
TRBV7-9	TRBJ2-5	CASSWQAQIQETQYF
TRBV4-2	TRBJ1-2	CASSQDQQGLSTF
TRBV27	TRBJ2-7	CASSFLQGYEQYF
TRBV7-9	TRBJ1-2	CASTGQGMGAYTF
TRBV28	TRBJ2-3	CASSYRTGRGHTDTQYF